The present TCR beta chain was sequenced within a study of blood T cell repertoires in COVID-19. In the study overall: Samples representing acute and convalescent COVID-19 were sourced from the United States, Italy and Spain. T cells, B-cell-depleted T cells, or PBMCs provided the cDNA or gDNA that served as material.

Seattle participants joined during active infection and were tracked over time. In the authors' methods: By means of reference gene primer amplification, nucleated cell counts were estimated. Profiling relied on immunoSEQ multiplex PCR, and the TCRdb table lists in-frame clones only, not all of them. That table furnishes V, J and clone size, whereas the DNA furnished D and trimming. The table records some 370,000 clones, around 87% of them present only once. The sequenced sample consisted of peripheral blood. This clonotype was obtained from a woman aged 25-40 years with COVID-19, enrolled during active disease.

In DNA form, the CDR3 reads TGTGCCAGCAGCCCTGGGGTAGCGGGAGAAGCTTACGAGCAGTACTTC. It encodes CASSPGVAGEAYEQYF. This sequence joins TRBV4-2 and TRBJ2-7, with TRBD2 matching 9 bases. Germline trimming cut 4 bases from V and 4 bases from J; bases unmatched to any gene: 11. The CDR3 consists of 16 residues. Per the germline V gene, CDR1 is LGHNA and CDR2 is YNFKEQ.